The following is a T cell receptor beta chain sequence with its context. The data originate from a study of blood T cell repertoires in COVID-19. On the study more broadly: From the United States, Italy and Spain came samples of acute and convalescent COVID-19. PBMCs, B-cell-depleted T cells, or T cells were the source of the cDNA or gDNA that made up the material.

As originally analysed: Estimation of nucleated cell counts was performed using reference gene primer amplification. The protocol was immunoSEQ multiplex PCR, while the TCRdb copy is restricted to in-frame clones and leaves out a portion. Clone size and V and J calls were adopted from that table, with D and trimming inferred from the DNA. The sample holds about 230,000 clones, around four fifths seen once. The CDR3 has 14 amino acids. The ends were cut back, 1 base at V and 7 bases at J, with 13 bases in the middle. Germline CDR1 ENHRY, CDR2 SYGVKD. V and J are TRBV10-3 and TRBJ1-1; the D is unclear. The sample taken for sequencing was peripheral blood. The sequence derives from a woman in her 70s with active or convalescent COVID-19. In DNA form, the CDR3 reads TGTGCCATCAGTGAGTATGAGGGCCAGAATGAAGCTTTCTTT. It is translated as CAISEYEGQNEAFF.